This entry lists 23 T cell receptor beta chains sequenced from one sample in a study of T cells in Graves' hyperthyroidism and ophthalmopathy. What was amplified from RNA transcripts were TCR beta CDR3 regions. HTBI primers were the set used in a first-round RT-PCR of the TCR CDR3. TCRdb ran MiXCR on the multiplex PCR reads and lists one entry per CDR3 protein. Seen here are roughly 500,000 distinct CDR3 sequences, about 15% observed once, and the top ten hold around 5.4%. The source material was blood. These receptors were collected from a woman in her twenties or thirties with Graves' hyperthyroidism that later progressed to Graves' ophthalmopathy.

This clonotype occurred many times. CDR3 amino acids: CASSLFSSEQFF. The CDR3 bases are TGTGCCAGCAGCTTATTTAGTTCCGAGCAGTTCTTC. The chain uses TRBV7-2 and TRBJ2-1; D gene ambiguous. CDR1 SGHTA and CDR2 FQGNSA come from the germline V gene. This CDR3 has 12 residues. The V gene lost 2 bases and the J gene lost 10 bases, with 9 bases spanning the gap.

This clonotype was detected a few times. The chain employs TRBV7-9 and TRBJ2-1; 8 bases match TRBD2. The V gene's germline CDR1 is SEHNR and CDR2 FQNEAQ (reference sequence). J lost 0 bases, V lost 6 bases, and 7 bases had no gene match. This CDR3 has 16 amino acids. In nucleotides, the CDR3 is TGTGCCAGCAGTCTCGGGAGGGCCTCCTCCTACAATGAGCAGTTCTTC. The encoded protein is CASSLGRASSYNEQFF.

The table lists this clonotype with many counts. V gene TRBV18 combines with J gene TRBJ2-3, with D perhaps matching TRBD1 or TRBD2 (5 bases each). The CDR3 contains 13 residues. CDR1 is KGHSH and CDR2 is LQKENI in the germline V gene. Trimming left V 6 bases short and J 3 bases short, with 10 bases between. DNA for the CDR3: TGTGCCAGCTCGCAAGGGGAGACAGATACGCAGTATTTT. This translates into CASSQGETDTQYF.

This clonotype was counted ten times or more. One end of the junction fails to match germline, which may point to a read error. V gene TRBV6-1 combines with J gene TRBJ2-7; 8 bases agree with TRBD2. The germline V gene has CDR1 MNHNS and CDR2 SASEGT. The CDR3 has 15 amino acids. CDR3 amino acids: CASSSSSSGTRIDDF. The CDR3 nucleotides read TGTGCCAGCAGTTCCAGCTCCTCCGGGACTAGGATAGACGACTTC.

This chain uses TRBV28 with TRBJ1-1; unclear D gene. Trimming pared 6 bases from V and 1 base from J, leaving 21 bases between. CDR1 and CDR2 from the germline V gene are MDHEN and SYDVKM. This CDR3 contains 17 residues. DNA of the CDR3: TGTGCCAGCAGCTCGCGACTGGAGACGGGCTGGAACACTGAAGCTTTCTTT. This sequence encodes CASSSRLETGWNTEAFF.

CDR3 residues: CASSPREREQETQYF. In DNA form, the CDR3 reads TGTGCCAGCTCACCCCGGGAGAGGGAACAAGAGACCCAGTACTTC. J is TRBJ2-5 and V is TRBV18, with a weak D call TRBD2 (6 bases). V shed 3 bases and J shed 2 bases, with 13 bases lying between them. The germline CDR1 and CDR2 sequences are KGHSH and LQKENI. This CDR3 contains 15 residues.

In its sample, this clonotype was seen many times. This rearrangement joins TRBV30 to TRBJ1-5, with D uncertain. From germline, CDR1 is GTSNPN and CDR2 SVGIG (reference sequence). V shed 0 bases and J shed 4 bases, with 7 bases lying between them. The CDR3 contains 13 residues. The CDR3 loop reads CAWSVKSNQPQHF. DNA of the CDR3: TGTGCCTGGAGTGTGAAGTCGAATCAGCCCCAGCATTTT.

This clonotype was seen a handful of times. V and J are TRBV6-2 or TRBV6-3 and TRBJ2-7, with TRBD1 matching 8 bases. The CDR3 covers 14 residues. Germline V CDR1 and CDR2: MNHEY, SVGEGT. V lost 5 bases to trimming and J lost 3 bases; unmatched junction nucleotides: 6. As DNA, the CDR3 is TGTGCCAGCAGTCTTACAGGGGGGAACTACGAGCAGTACTTC. Residues: CASSLTGGNYEQYF.

This clonotype was counted many times. The rearrangement uses TRBV28 and TRBJ2-2; D unclear. In germline, CDR1 is MDHEN, CDR2 SYDVKM. V was shortened by 8 bases and J by 3 bases, with 7 bases between the two germline ends. The CDR3 consists of 12 residues. Written as DNA, the CDR3 is TGTGCCAGCCGAAGTTACACCGGGGAGCTGTTTTTT. Translation gives CASRSYTGELFF.

The chain uses TRBV5-6 and TRBJ2-7; TRBD1 or TRBD2 may be the D gene (5 bases each). V was pared by 3 bases and J by 2 bases, with 15 bases between. The CDR3 loop spans 15 amino acids. Germline V gene sequence: CDR1 SGHDT, CDR2 YYEEEE. The CDR3 DNA sequence: TGTGCCAGCAGCTCAAGAGGGGACCGGACCTACGAGCAGTACTTC. Translation: CASSSRGDRTYEQYF. The whole variable domain, filled in from reference TRBV5-6 and TRBJ2-7, reads DAGVTQSPTHLIKTRGQQVTLRCSPKSGHDTVSWYQQALGQGPQFIFQYYEEEERQRGNFPDRFSGHQFPNYSSELNVNALLLGDSALYLCASSSRGDRTYEQYFGPGTRLTVT.

This clonotype was picked up a small number of times. V and J are TRBV20-1 and TRBJ2-7, with TRBD2 matching over 14 bases. The V gene's germline CDR1 is DFQATT and CDR2 SNEGSKA (reference sequence). Germline trimming cut 3 bases from V and 4 bases from J; bases unmatched to any gene: 5. The CDR3 is made up of 15 amino acids. CDR3 amino acids: CSASGTSGSQYEQYF. CDR3 in DNA: TGCAGTGCTAGCGGGACTAGCGGGAGCCAATACGAGCAGTACTTC.

On this clonotype: A read error is possible here, since a much larger clone lies one base away. The chain employs TRBV6-1 and TRBJ2-1; D not certain. Germline CDR1 and CDR2: MNHNS and SASEGT. The CDR3 has 13 residues. CDR3 coding DNA: TGTGCCGGCAGTCGTGACTGGTACAATGAGCAGTTCTTC. It specifies CAGSRDWYNEQFF.

In this sample, this clonotype turned up many times. The V gene is TRBV12-5, the J gene TRBJ1-2; 7 bases map to TRBD1. The CDR3 length is 15 residues. V lost 0 bases to trimming and J lost 4 bases; unmatched junction nucleotides: 5. Germline V gene sequence: CDR1 LGHNT, CDR2 FRNRAP. The CDR3 reads CASGLVQQGVYGYTF. The CDR3 region has the DNA TGTGCTAGTGGTTTGGTACAGCAGGGGGTCTATGGCTACACCTTC. Full variable domain (remainder filled in from reference TRBV12-5 and TRBJ1-2): DARVTQTPRHKVTEMGQEVTMRCQPILGHNTVFWYRQTMMQGLELLAYFRNRAPLDDSGMPKDRFSAEMPDATLATLKIQPSEPRDSAVYFCASGLVQQGVYGYTFGSGTRLTVV.

This clonotype was recorded many times. The rearrangement joins TRBV19 to TRBJ2-1, with 14 bases that match TRBD2. The germline CDR1 and CDR2 sequences are LNHDA and SQIVND (reference sequence). V shed 4 bases, J shed 5 bases, and the junction held 1 base outside the gene matches. This CDR3 contains 15 residues. DNA for the CDR3: TGTGCCAGTAGTAAGGGACTAGCGGGAGACAATGAGCAGTTCTTC. Amino acid sequence: CASSKGLAGDNEQFF.

In its sample, this clonotype was seen a few times. At one boundary the junction diverges from the germline segment, which might be a read error. CDR3 DNA: TGTGCCAGCAGCTTAGCGGACGGGAGCTCCTACAGTGAGCAGTTCTTC. The encoded protein is CASSLADGSSYSEQFF. This chain joins TRBV7-9 and TRBJ2-1; D is possibly TRBD2 (6 bases). The CDR3 has 16 residues. Germline V gene lookup returns CDR1 SEHNR and CDR2 FQNEAQ (reference sequence).

The rearrangement links TRBV18 to TRBJ1-4; D is unresolved. Trimming pared 3 bases from V and 12 bases from J, leaving 11 bases between. Germline V gene sequence: CDR1 KGHSH, CDR2 LQKENI. The CDR3 sequence is 12 residues long. The CDR3 spells CASSPAGEELFF. CDR3 DNA sequence: TGTGCCAGCTCACCCGCGGGCGAAGAACTGTTTTTT. The full variable domain, with the rest looked up from reference TRBV18 and TRBJ1-4, is NAGVMQNPRHLVRRRGQEARLRCSPMKGHSHVYWYRQLPEEGLKFMVYLQKENIIDESGMPKERFSAEFPKEGPSILRIQQVVRGDSAAYFCASSPAGEELFFGSGTQLSVL.

This clonotype was observed many times. The V gene is TRBV11-2, the J gene TRBJ2-3, with D tentatively TRBD1 (6 bases). V lost 5 bases, J lost 0 bases, and 12 bases lay in between. CDR1 and CDR2 (germline): SGHAT, FQNNGV. The CDR3 runs 15 residues. The CDR3 loop is CASSLGQTSTDTQYF. DNA of the CDR3: TGTGCCAGCAGCCTAGGACAGACTAGCACAGATACGCAGTATTTT.

This clonotype was picked up many times. The J gene is TRBJ2-7, the V gene TRBV5-5; TRBD2 matches 11 bases. There are 16 residues in the CDR3. With 5 bases clipped from V and 3 bases from J, the junction kept 10 bases outside the gene matches. Germline V gene sequence: CDR1 SGHKS, CDR2 YYEKEE (reference sequence). The CDR3 DNA sequence: TGTGCCAGCAGTTTGACTAGCGGGACGAGTCACTACGAGCAGTACTTC. This encodes CASSLTSGTSHYEQYF. Complete variable domain (other parts from reference TRBV5-5 and TRBJ2-7): DAGVTQSPTHLIKTRGQQVTLRCSPISGHKSVSWYQQVLGQGPQFIFQYYEKEERGRGNFPDRFSARQFPNYSSELNVNALLLGDSALYLCASSLTSGTSHYEQYFGPGTRLTVT.

Details on this clonotype: With a much larger clone just one base away, this may be a read error. The chain combines TRBV28 with TRBJ2-5; 7 bases agree with TRBD1. V dropped 6 bases and J dropped 2; count of bases not matched to a gene: 3. The length of the CDR3 is 13 residues. Germline loops: CDR1 MDHEN, CDR2 SYDVKM. The CDR3 DNA follows: TGTGCCAGCAGGGACAGGCTTCAAGAGACCCAGTACTTC. It is translated as CASRDRLQETQYF.

Comment on this clonotype: A much larger clone lies one base from this, so it may be a read error. Since the CDR3 does not end with the conserved phenylalanine or tryptophan, this likely comes from a read error. J is TRBJ1-5 and V is TRBV28; the D is unclear. V gave up 5 bases and J gave up 0 bases, with 11 bases separating them. Per germline, CDR1 MDHEN and CDR2 SYDVKM. This CDR3 spans 15 amino acids. Here the CDR3 reads CASSLRNFSNQPQHL. The CDR3 DNA sequence: TGTGCCAGCAGTCTTAGAAACTTTAGCAATCAGCCCCAGCATCTT.

This clonotype was counted at least ten times. V is TRBV6-5 and J is TRBJ2-5; TRBD2 aligns across 8 bases. V trimming: 2 bases; J trimming: 6 bases; junction bases outside the gene matches: 8. In germline, CDR1 is MNHEY, CDR2 SVGAGI. The CDR3 is made up of 15 amino acids. The DNA of the CDR3 is TGTGCCAGCAGTTACGAGGCGGGAGGCTCTCAGACCCAGTACTTC. Amino acids: CASSYEAGGSQTQYF.

The chain couples TRBV12-3 or TRBV12-4 to TRBJ2-7, with D possibly TRBD1 on 5 matching bases. CDR3 size: 11 residues. Trimming shortened V by 5 bases and J by 12 bases, and 14 bases separated the two germline ends. The CDR3 DNA is TGTGCCAGCAGTAAATCAGGGTCAGCGTACTTC. Residues: CASSKSGSAYF.

The V gene is TRBV5-6, the J gene TRBJ1-2; D might be TRBD1 (5 bases). In germline, CDR1 is SGHDT, CDR2 YYEEEE. CDR3 length: 14 residues. V lost 2 bases and J lost 5, with 13 bases in between. The CDR3 is CASSFGGTPYGYTF. CDR3 coding DNA: TGTGCCAGCAGCTTCGGGGGAACCCCGTATGGCTACACCTTC.